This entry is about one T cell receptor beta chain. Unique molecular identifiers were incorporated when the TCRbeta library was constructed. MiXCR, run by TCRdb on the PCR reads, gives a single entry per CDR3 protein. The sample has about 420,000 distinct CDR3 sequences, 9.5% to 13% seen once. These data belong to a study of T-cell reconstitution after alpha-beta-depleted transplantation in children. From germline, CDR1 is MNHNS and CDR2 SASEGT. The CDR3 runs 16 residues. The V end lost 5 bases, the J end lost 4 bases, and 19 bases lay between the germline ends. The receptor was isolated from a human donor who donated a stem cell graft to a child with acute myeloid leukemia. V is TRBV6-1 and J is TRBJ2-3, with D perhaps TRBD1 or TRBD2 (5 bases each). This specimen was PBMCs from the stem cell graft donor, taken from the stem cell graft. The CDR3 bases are TGTGCCAGCAGTCCCCCTGAGGGGAGAGGGGCAGATACGCAGTATTTT. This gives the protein CASSPPEGRGADTQYF.